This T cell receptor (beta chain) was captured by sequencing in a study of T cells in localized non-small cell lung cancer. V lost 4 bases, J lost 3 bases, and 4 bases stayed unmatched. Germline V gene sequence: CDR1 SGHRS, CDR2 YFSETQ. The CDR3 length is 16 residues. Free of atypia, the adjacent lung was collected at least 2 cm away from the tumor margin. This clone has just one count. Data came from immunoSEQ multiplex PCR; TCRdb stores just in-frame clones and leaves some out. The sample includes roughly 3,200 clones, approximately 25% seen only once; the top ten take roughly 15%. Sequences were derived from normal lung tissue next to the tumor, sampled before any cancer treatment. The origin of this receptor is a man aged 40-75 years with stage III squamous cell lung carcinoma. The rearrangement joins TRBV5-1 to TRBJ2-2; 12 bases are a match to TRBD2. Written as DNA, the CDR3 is TGCGCCAGCAGCCCTGGGACTAGCGGGCACACCGGGGAGCTGTTTTTT. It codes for CASSPGTSGHTGELFF.